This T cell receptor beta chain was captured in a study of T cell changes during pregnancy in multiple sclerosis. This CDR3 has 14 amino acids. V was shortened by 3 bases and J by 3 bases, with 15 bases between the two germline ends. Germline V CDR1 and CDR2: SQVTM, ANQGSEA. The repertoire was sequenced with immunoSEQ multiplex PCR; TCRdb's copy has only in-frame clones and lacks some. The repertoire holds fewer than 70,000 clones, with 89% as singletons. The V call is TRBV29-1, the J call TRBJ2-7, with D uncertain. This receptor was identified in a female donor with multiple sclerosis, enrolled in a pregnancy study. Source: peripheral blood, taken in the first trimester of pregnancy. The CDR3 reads CSVDNPRASYEQYF. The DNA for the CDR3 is TGCAGCGTTGATAACCCCCGAGCGAGCTACGAGCAGTACTTC.